This T cell receptor beta chain was identified during a study of blood T cell repertoires in COVID-19. Using immunoSEQ multiplex PCR, the repertoire was profiled, and TCRdb retains in-frame clones only, with some absent. The sample holds fewer than 350,000 clones, roughly 90% seen once. Germline trimming cut 3 bases from V and 8 bases from J; bases unmatched to any gene: 5. The CDR3 runs to 13 residues. Looked up from germline, CDR1 is SNHLY and CDR2 is FYNNEI. Sequencing input: PBMCs or T cells enriched from blood (not recorded which). The chain uses TRBV2 and TRBJ1-2; 8 bases match TRBD1. This clonotype was obtained from a man in his 60s who had recovered from COVID-19. The CDR3, as DNA: TGTGCCAGCAGTGATCAGGGGGCTTACGGCTACACCTTC. Residues: CASSDQGAYGYTF. The complete variable domain, with remaining parts taken from reference TRBV2 and TRBJ1-2, reads EPEVTQTPSHQVTQMGQEVILRCVPISNHLYFYWYRQILGQKVEFLVSFYNNEISEKSEIFDDQFSVERPDGSNFTLKIRSTKLEDSAMYFCASSDQGAYGYTFGSGTRLTVV.